This TCR beta chain originates from a study of blood T cell repertoires in COVID-19. On the study more broadly: There were acute and convalescent COVID-19 samples, and they came from the United States, Italy and Spain. From T cells, B-cell-depleted T cells, or PBMCs came the material, which was cDNA or gDNA.

Original processing methods: Amplification of reference gene primers provided the estimated nucleated cell counts. Generated by immunoSEQ multiplex PCR, the TCRdb table keeps only in-frame clones and is missing some. That table furnishes V, J and clone size, whereas the DNA furnished D and trimming. The sample shows hundreds of thousands of clones, just over 85% of them seen only once. Germline values: CDR1 MNHEY, CDR2 SMNVEV (reference sequence). The CDR3 has 16 amino acids. Trimming took off 6 bases at V and 7 bases at J, with 22 bases between the two ends. The chain combines TRBV27 with TRBJ2-1, with a tentative D call TRBD1 (6 bases). The sequencing input was peripheral blood. This TCR derives from a man of 80 years or more with acute or convalescent COVID-19. The CDR3 sequence: CASRSSRDTGSNEQFF. In nucleotides, the CDR3 is TGTGCCAGCAGAAGTAGCCGGGACACCGGGTCGAATGAGCAGTTCTTC.